These T cell receptor beta chains were read from a single sample in a study of breast tumors, draining lymph nodes, adjacent tissues. TCRdb reprocessed the multiplex PCR reads via MiXCR and lists one record per CDR3 protein. The sample shows about 180,000 distinct CDR3 sequences, approximately 30% of them seen only once. Sequenced: axillary lymph node tissue. All receptors derive from a female donor with breast cancer. Some clones in this sample may be carry-over from other donors' samples. CDR3s include the opening cysteine and the closing phenylalanine or tryptophan. Fields, in order: CDR3 length, clone size, D gene, V gene, J gene, CDR3 protein, CDR3 DNA. The D gene is left open where the match is weak. Not every row has a clone size; where given, it reads once, few, many or a size class.

CDR3 length: 15
clone size: many
D gene: TRBD2
V gene: TRBV24-1
J gene: TRBJ2-3
CDR3 protein: CATSWASGGQDTQYF
CDR3 DNA: TGTGCCACCAGTTGGGCTAGCGGGGGTCAAGATACGCAGTATTTT

CDR3 length: 15
clone size: -
D gene: TRBD1
V gene: TRBV27
J gene: TRBJ2-1
CDR3 protein: CASSPPTGFNNEQFF
CDR3 DNA: TGTGCCAGCAGTCCGCCGACAGGGTTCAACAATGAGCAGTTCTTC

CDR3 length: 15
clone size: few
D gene: -
V gene: TRBV12-3/TRBV12-4
J gene: TRBJ2-4
CDR3 protein: CASSPAGAVQNIQYF
CDR3 DNA: TGTGCCAGCAGCCCCGCCGGGGCAGTCCAAAACATTCAGTACTTC

CDR3 length: 15
clone size: -
D gene: -
V gene: TRBV6-1
J gene: TRBJ1-2
CDR3 protein: CASSQAPQGGYGYTF
CDR3 DNA: TGTGCCAGCAGTCAAGCGCCGCAGGGCGGCTATGGCTACACCTTC

CDR3 length: 17
clone size: many
D gene: TRBD1
V gene: TRBV5-1
J gene: TRBJ2-3
CDR3 protein: CASSLERTGGSTDTQYF
CDR3 DNA: TGCGCCAGCAGCTTGGAGAGGACAGGGGGATCCACAGATACGCAGTATTTT

CDR3 length: 13
clone size: many
D gene: -
V gene: TRBV20-1
J gene: TRBJ2-3
CDR3 protein: CSAREQNTDTQYF
CDR3 DNA: TGCAGTGCTAGAGAACAGAACACAGATACGCAGTATTTT

CDR3 length: 15
clone size: many
D gene: -
V gene: TRBV11-3
J gene: TRBJ2-5
CDR3 protein: CASSSYRVNQETQYF
CDR3 DNA: TGTGCCAGCAGCTCCTACAGGGTAAACCAAGAGACCCAGTACTTC

CDR3 length: 15
clone size: -
D gene: TRBD1
V gene: TRBV2
J gene: TRBJ2-1
CDR3 protein: CASRPGTGPFNEQFF
CDR3 DNA: TGTGCCAGCAGGCCAGGGACAGGGCCCTTCAATGAGCAGTTCTTC

CDR3 length: 13
clone size: many
D gene: -
V gene: TRBV9
J gene: TRBJ2-1
CDR3 protein: CASSVGTRNEQFF
CDR3 DNA: TGTGCCAGCAGCGTAGGGACTCGGAATGAGCAGTTCTTC

CDR3 length: 14
clone size: once
D gene: -
V gene: TRBV6-1
J gene: TRBJ2-7
CDR3 protein: CASSVGAESFEQYF
CDR3 DNA: TGTGCCAGCAGTGTGGGGGCCGAGTCTTTCGAGCAGTACTTC

CDR3 length: 12
clone size: many
D gene: TRBD1
V gene: TRBV20-1
J gene: TRBJ2-1
CDR3 protein: CSAPRGGLSPFF
CDR3 DNA: TGCAGTGCTCCCCGAGGGGGCCTCAGCCCGTTCTTC

CDR3 length: 13
clone size: -
D gene: -
V gene: TRBV27
J gene: TRBJ1-2
CDR3 protein: CASSKGDNYGYTF
CDR3 DNA: TGTGCCAGCAGCAAAGGGGATAACTATGGCTACACCTTC

CDR3 length: 16
clone size: many
D gene: -
V gene: TRBV5-8
J gene: TRBJ2-1
CDR3 protein: CASSPGQTLSYNEQFF
CDR3 DNA: TGTGCCAGCAGCCCGGGACAAACCCTCTCCTACAATGAGCAGTTCTTC

CDR3 length: 15
clone size: -
D gene: -
V gene: TRBV19
J gene: TRBJ1-4
CDR3 protein: CASSRVGGFNEKLFF
CDR3 DNA: TGTGCCAGTAGTAGGGTGGGGGGCTTTAATGAAAAACTGTTTTTT

CDR3 length: 16
clone size: many
D gene: -
V gene: TRBV20-1
J gene: TRBJ2-6
CDR3 protein: CSAAQGRRSGANVLTF
CDR3 DNA: TGCAGTGCTGCTCAGGGACGGCGCTCTGGGGCCAACGTCCTGACTTTC

CDR3 length: 19
clone size: -
D gene: -
V gene: TRBV11-3
J gene: TRBJ2-2
CDR3 protein: CASSTTGATYEQYFGELFF
CDR3 DNA: -

CDR3 length: 15
clone size: many
D gene: TRBD1
V gene: TRBV9
J gene: TRBJ1-2
CDR3 protein: CASSSPTGGNYGYTF
CDR3 DNA: TGTGCCAGCAGCTCCCCGACAGGGGGTAACTATGGCTACACCTTC

CDR3 length: 15
clone size: many
D gene: -
V gene: TRBV7-6
J gene: TRBJ2-5
CDR3 protein: CASSSAQGLQETQYF
CDR3 DNA: TGTGCCAGCAGCTCTGCCCAGGGGCTCCAAGAGACCCAGTACTTC

CDR3 length: 15
clone size: many
D gene: TRBD2
V gene: TRBV25-1
J gene: TRBJ2-3
CDR3 protein: CASSEGGWTSGTQYF
CDR3 DNA: TGTGCCAGCAGTGAAGGTGGTTGGACTAGTGGAACGCAGTATTTT

CDR3 length: 14
clone size: -
D gene: TRBD2
V gene: TRBV12-3/TRBV12-4
J gene: TRBJ2-7
CDR3 protein: CASSITTSGTGFFF
CDR3 DNA: TGTGCCAGCAGTATCACGACTAGCGGGACAGGGTTTTTCTTC

CDR3 length: 17
clone size: -
D gene: TRBD2
V gene: TRBV6-2/TRBV6-3
J gene: TRBJ2-1
CDR3 protein: CASSYSGTSGGAREQFF
CDR3 DNA: TGTGCCAGCAGTTACTCGGGTACTAGCGGGGGGGCGAGGGAGCAGTTCTTC

CDR3 length: 18
clone size: -
D gene: TRBD2
V gene: TRBV19
J gene: TRBJ2-1
CDR3 protein: CASSPRGAGGLDYNEQFF
CDR3 DNA: TGTGCCAGTAGTCCACGTGGGGCGGGAGGGCTAGACTACAATGAGCAGTTCTTC

CDR3 length: 17
clone size: many
D gene: -
V gene: TRBV13
J gene: TRBJ2-1
CDR3 protein: CASSLVGGPPAGNEQFF
CDR3 DNA: TGTGCCAGCAGCTTAGTTGGTGGCCCACCTGCGGGGAATGAGCAGTTCTTC

CDR3 length: 15
clone size: many
D gene: TRBD2
V gene: TRBV20-1
J gene: TRBJ2-5
CDR3 protein: CSASRLAGVYETQYF
CDR3 DNA: TGCAGTGCTTCCCGACTAGCGGGAGTGTATGAGACCCAGTACTTC

CDR3 length: 19
clone size: once
D gene: TRBD1
V gene: TRBV5-1
J gene: TRBJ2-6
CDR3 protein: CASSLGDRGHGSGANVLTF
CDR3 DNA: TGCGCCAGCAGCTTGGGGGACAGGGGGCACGGCTCTGGGGCCAACGTCCTGACTTTC

CDR3 length: 14
clone size: -
D gene: -
V gene: TRBV3-1
J gene: TRBJ2-4
CDR3 protein: CASSPRVTKNIQYF
CDR3 DNA: TGTGCCAGCAGCCCCAGGGTAACCAAAAACATTCAGTACTTC

CDR3 length: 13
clone size: many
D gene: TRBD1
V gene: TRBV7-9
J gene: TRBJ2-3
CDR3 protein: CASSLAVGQDQYF
CDR3 DNA: TGTGCCAGCAGCTTGGCCGTGGGACAGGATCAGTATTTT

CDR3 length: 13
clone size: -
D gene: -
V gene: TRBV12-5
J gene: TRBJ1-6
CDR3 protein: CASGFDPNSPLHF
CDR3 DNA: TGTGCTAGTGGTTTCGACCCTAATTCGCCCCTCCACTTT

CDR3 length: 15
clone size: few
D gene: -
V gene: TRBV6-2/TRBV6-3
J gene: TRBJ2-3
CDR3 protein: CASSSQGPSTDTQYF
CDR3 DNA: TGTGCCAGCAGCTCCCAGGGGCCCAGCACAGATACGCAGTATTTT

CDR3 length: 15
clone size: -
D gene: -
V gene: TRBV20-1
J gene: TRBJ1-3
CDR3 protein: CSATRGTGLRNTIYF
CDR3 DNA: TGCAGTGCAACGAGGGGGACCGGTTTGAGGAACACCATATATTTT

CDR3 length: 15
clone size: -
D gene: TRBD1
V gene: TRBV12-3/TRBV12-4
J gene: TRBJ2-6
CDR3 protein: CASSLTGMRAYVLTF
CDR3 DNA: TGTGCCAGCAGTTTGACAGGGATGAGGGCCTACGTCCTGACTTTC

CDR3 length: 13
clone size: -
D gene: -
V gene: TRBV9
J gene: TRBJ1-4
CDR3 protein: CASSLGINEKLFF
CDR3 DNA: TGTGCCAGCAGCTTAGGGATCAATGAAAAACTGTTTTTT

CDR3 length: 16
clone size: many
D gene: TRBD1
V gene: TRBV5-6
J gene: TRBJ1-2
CDR3 protein: CASSLAGGPNNYGYTF
CDR3 DNA: TGTGCCAGCAGCTTGGCAGGGGGGCCCAATAACTATGGCTACACCTTC

CDR3 length: 14
clone size: many
D gene: -
V gene: TRBV19
J gene: TRBJ1-5
CDR3 protein: CASGPRGRNQPQHF
CDR3 DNA: TGTGCCAGTGGGCCCCGAGGCCGCAATCAGCCCCAGCATTTT

CDR3 length: 14
clone size: many
D gene: -
V gene: TRBV24-1
J gene: TRBJ2-7
CDR3 protein: CATSDPGLSYEQYF
CDR3 DNA: TGTGCCACCAGTGACCCCGGTCTCTCCTACGAGCAGTACTTC

CDR3 length: 13
clone size: -
D gene: TRBD2
V gene: TRBV20-1
J gene: TRBJ2-1
CDR3 protein: CSGGTSGSAEQFF
CDR3 DNA: TGCAGTGGAGGGACTAGCGGGAGTGCTGAGCAGTTCTTC

CDR3 length: 15
clone size: many
D gene: -
V gene: TRBV7-3
J gene: TRBJ2-1
CDR3 protein: CASSLGGLSGNEQFF
CDR3 DNA: TGTGCCAGCAGCTTGGGGGGGCTATCCGGCAATGAGCAGTTCTTC

CDR3 length: 18
clone size: many
D gene: TRBD1
V gene: TRBV14
J gene: TRBJ2-7
CDR3 protein: CASSQISGTGELGYEQYF
CDR3 DNA: TGTGCCAGCAGCCAAATCTCCGGGACAGGGGAATTGGGCTACGAGCAGTACTTC

CDR3 length: 15
clone size: -
D gene: -
V gene: TRBV4-1
J gene: TRBJ2-7
CDR3 protein: CASSQTPEIYYEQYF
CDR3 DNA: TGCGCCAGCAGCCAGACCCCGGAGATATATTACGAGCAGTACTTC

CDR3 length: 16
clone size: many
D gene: -
V gene: TRBV11-2
J gene: TRBJ2-3
CDR3 protein: CASSLVFEGGSDTQYF
CDR3 DNA: TGTGCCAGCAGCTTAGTCTTTGAGGGGGGCTCAGATACGCAGTATTTT

CDR3 length: 13
clone size: -
D gene: -
V gene: TRBV4-2
J gene: TRBJ2-7
CDR3 protein: CASSRTLDYEQYF
CDR3 DNA: TGTGCCAGCAGCCGGACCCTAGATTACGAGCAGTACTTC

CDR3 length: 17
clone size: -
D gene: TRBD2
V gene: TRBV7-2
J gene: TRBJ2-3
CDR3 protein: CASSLDPSGGARDTQYF
CDR3 DNA: TGTGCCAGCAGCCTAGACCCTAGCGGGGGGGCGCGTGATACGCAGTATTTT

CDR3 length: 14
clone size: many
D gene: TRBD1
V gene: TRBV20-1
J gene: TRBJ2-1
CDR3 protein: CSAPRTGGANEQFF
CDR3 DNA: TGCAGTGCTCCCCGGACAGGGGGCGCGAATGAGCAGTTCTTC

CDR3 length: 15
clone size: -
D gene: -
V gene: TRBV9
J gene: TRBJ2-1
CDR3 protein: CASSVELNSFDEPFF
CDR3 DNA: TGTGCCAGCAGCGTAGAGCTGAACTCCTTCGATGAGCCGTTCTTC

CDR3 length: 13
clone size: -
D gene: TRBD1
V gene: TRBV7-8
J gene: TRBJ2-5
CDR3 protein: CASSPGQVETQYF
CDR3 DNA: TGTGCCAGCAGCCCAGGACAGGTGGAGACCCAGTACTTC

CDR3 length: 15
clone size: many
D gene: -
V gene: TRBV7-8
J gene: TRBJ1-5
CDR3 protein: CASSLSSSSNQPQHF
CDR3 DNA: TGTGCCAGCAGCTTAAGCAGCAGTAGCAATCAGCCCCAGCATTTT

CDR3 length: 17
clone size: many
D gene: -
V gene: TRBV7-3
J gene: TRBJ2-1
CDR3 protein: CASSLNPRVSSYNEQFF
CDR3 DNA: TGTGCCAGCAGCCTAAACCCCAGGGTCAGCTCCTACAATGAGCAGTTCTTC

CDR3 length: 13
clone size: -
D gene: TRBD2
V gene: TRBV7-8
J gene: TRBJ2-7
CDR3 protein: CASSPGGNYEQYF
CDR3 DNA: TGTGCCAGCAGCCCGGGGGGAAACTACGAGCAGTACTTC

CDR3 length: 14
clone size: many
D gene: TRBD1
V gene: TRBV6-5
J gene: TRBJ1-5
CDR3 protein: CASRGQGKNQPQHF
CDR3 DNA: TGTGCCAGCAGGGGACAGGGCAAGAATCAGCCCCAGCATTTT

CDR3 length: 16
clone size: -
D gene: TRBD2
V gene: TRBV6-1
J gene: TRBJ2-5
CDR3 protein: CASKRTLGGGQETQYF
CDR3 DNA: TGTGCCAGCAAAAGGACATTGGGCGGGGGACAAGAGACCCAGTACTTC

CDR3 length: 16
clone size: few
D gene: TRBD1
V gene: TRBV4-1
J gene: TRBJ1-5
CDR3 protein: CASSQPGQGAHQPQHF
CDR3 DNA: TGCGCCAGCAGCCAACCGGGACAGGGGGCTCATCAGCCCCAGCATTTT

CDR3 length: 16
clone size: -
D gene: TRBD1
V gene: TRBV27
J gene: TRBJ1-2
CDR3 protein: CASSPVGATGYYGYTF
CDR3 DNA: TGTGCCAGCAGTCCCGTTGGGGCGACAGGGTACTATGGCTACACCTTC

CDR3 length: 15
clone size: many
D gene: -
V gene: TRBV19
J gene: TRBJ2-2
CDR3 protein: CASREGGGVTGELFF
CDR3 DNA: TGTGCCAGTAGGGAAGGGGGGGGGGTCACCGGGGAGCTGTTTTTT

CDR3 length: 16
clone size: many
D gene: -
V gene: TRBV6-1
J gene: TRBJ1-3
CDR3 protein: CASKSPGPAFGNTIYF
CDR3 DNA: TGTGCCAGCAAATCACCGGGACCCGCGTTCGGAAACACCATATATTTT